These 7 T cell receptor beta chains were sequenced from one sample in a study of CD8+ T cells in alopecia areata. Regarding treatment: oral pan-JAK inhibitor, 5-10 mg twice daily. cDNA reverse transcribed from extracted RNA served as the sequencing template. TCRdb's table, derived via immunoSEQ multiplex PCR, lists solely in-frame clones and lacks some. The table records about 74,000 clones, roughly 30% of them present only once. Sample: CD8+ T cells sorted from blood, taken at week 4, from a patient treated with tofacitinib. Receptor source: a human donor with alopecia areata.

In this sample, this clone turned up a few times. The chain recombines TRBV30 with TRBJ2-1; D not certain. From germline, CDR1 is GTSNPN and CDR2 SVGIG (reference sequence). Trimming cost V 0 bases and J 2 bases, with 5 bases left between them. The length of the CDR3 is 13 residues. CDR3 nucleotides: TGTGCCTGGAGTGTTGACGCCTACAATGAGCAGTTCTTC. This translates into CAWSVDAYNEQFF.

This clone has only a few counts. J is TRBJ1-1 and V is TRBV30; 8 bases line up with TRBD1. J lost 1 base, V lost 3 bases, and 4 bases had no gene match. CDR1 and CDR2 from the germline V gene are GTSNPN and SVGIG (reference sequence). The CDR3 has 14 amino acids. The DNA of the CDR3 is TGTGCCTGGAGCACCGGGACAGGGAACACTGAAGCTTTCTTT. Its translation: CAWSTGTGNTEAFF.

J is TRBJ1-1 and V is TRBV29-1; D is undetermined. The V gene's germline CDR1 is SQVTM and CDR2 ANQGSEA. Trimming removed 4 bases from V and 4 bases from J, with 10 bases in between. The CDR3 runs to 12 residues. This chain's CDR3 is CSVGLWGTEAFF. The CDR3 nucleotides are TGCAGCGTTGGATTATGGGGCACTGAAGCTTTCTTT.

This clone was seen only a few times. The chain has TRBV30 and TRBJ1-1; perhaps TRBD1 as D (6 bases). The CDR3 covers 13 residues. Trimming took off 2 bases at V and 3 bases at J, with 10 bases between the two ends. CDR1 is GTSNPN and CDR2 is SVGIG in the germline V gene (reference sequence). As DNA, the CDR3 is TGTGCCTGGAGTTTAAGGACAGACACTGAAGCTTTCTTT. This translates into CAWSLRTDTEAFF.

The chain is built from TRBV30 and TRBJ1-2; no reliable D call. The CDR3 sequence is 13 residues long. Germline CDR1 is GTSNPN and CDR2 is SVGIG (reference sequence). V was shortened by 6 bases and J by 6 bases, with 17 bases between the two germline ends. The CDR3 region is CACDGETTDGYTF. The CDR3 DNA sequence: TGTGCCTGCGACGGGGAAACGACGGATGGCTACACCTTC.

The chain combines TRBV2 with TRBJ2-7; no reliable D call. The CDR3 is 14 residues long. Germline V gives CDR1 SNHLY, CDR2 FYNNEI. V lost 7 bases and J 5 bases, leaving 18 bases between the germline ends. CDR3: CASTSPLGRHEQYF. CDR3 in DNA: TGTGCCAGCACCTCGCCCCTAGGGCGCCACGAGCAGTACTTC.

The chain links TRBV30 to TRBJ2-5; 12 positions match TRBD2. This CDR3 is built from 16 residues. Germline CDR1 reads GTSNPN; CDR2 reads SVGIG (reference sequence). J gave up 4 bases and V 2 bases, and 8 bases lay outside the gene matches. This CDR3 is CAWSLLTSGSRETQYF. CDR3 nucleotide sequence: TGTGCCTGGAGTCTTCTGACTAGCGGGAGTCGAGAGACCCAGTACTTC.